This TCR beta chain was recovered during a study of cytomegalovirus exposure and HLA in healthy donors. There are 15 residues in the CDR3. Per germline, CDR1 MNHEY and CDR2 SMNVEV (reference sequence). Trimming removed 6 bases from V and 1 base from J, with 10 bases in between. The repertoire was sequenced with immunoSEQ multiplex PCR; TCRdb's copy has only in-frame clones and lacks some. Found here are over 150,000 clones, approximately 96% of them singletons; the top ten hold about 0.89%. The clonotype comes from a woman aged 18-30 years in good health and CMV-seronegative. Material for sequencing was PBMCs. The chain is built from TRBV27 and TRBJ2-6, with D possibly matching TRBD1 (6 bases). This CDR3 reads CASSLTGSGANVLTF. CDR3 coding DNA: TGTGCCAGCAGCCTAACAGGGTCTGGGGCCAACGTCCTGACTTTC.